The rows below give T cell receptor beta chains drawn from one sample of a study of blood T cell repertoires in COVID-19. Sequencing used immunoSEQ multiplex PCR; TCRdb keeps in-frame clones, though not all of them. This sample has a few hundred thousand clones, with roughly 90% found just once. Sequenced input: PBMCs or T cells enriched from blood (not recorded which). The receptors stem from a woman in her thirties who had recovered from COVID-19. The CDR3 runs from the conserved cysteine through the conserved F or W. Fields, in order: V gene, J gene, D gene, clone size, CDR3 DNA, CDR3 protein. A D gene is named only where the DNA matches it firmly. The size of a clone is reported for some rows only, either as once, few or many, or as a class for expanded clones.

V: TRBV30; J: TRBJ1-1; D: TRBD1; size: .; DNA: TGTGCCTGGAGTACCCCACCGGGACAGAGGGAAGCTTTCTTT; CDR3: CAWSTPPGQREAFF
V: TRBV5-6; J: TRBJ2-7; D: TRBD1; size: .; DNA: TGTGCCAGCAGCATCCGGGACAGGGGGCTTTCCTACGAGCAGTACTTC; CDR3: CASSIRDRGLSYEQYF
V: TRBV28; J: TRBJ2-7; D: TRBD2; size: .; DNA: TGTGCCAGCAGTTCCGGGACTAGCGCCTTCCGCGAGCAGTACTTC; CDR3: CASSSGTSAFREQYF
V: TRBV11-2; J: TRBJ2-1; D: .; size: .; DNA: TGTGCCAGCGGACGGGCGGGCTCCTACAATGAGCAGTTCTTC; CDR3: CASGRAGSYNEQFF
V: TRBV9; J: TRBJ1-2; D: TRBD1; size: .; DNA: TGTGCCAGCAGCCTGACAGGGGTGGGTAACTATGGCTACACCTTC; CDR3: CASSLTGVGNYGYTF
V: TRBV7-2; J: TRBJ2-7; D: .; size: .; DNA: TGTGCCAGCAGCAAGGAGGGACCCAATTCCTTCGAGCAGTACTTC; CDR3: CASSKEGPNSFEQYF
V: TRBV12-3/TRBV12-4; J: TRBJ2-2; D: .; size: .; DNA: TGTGCCAGCAATGGAGGGGCGAACGGGGAGCTGTTTTTT; CDR3: CASNGGANGELFF
V: TRBV7-2; J: TRBJ1-1; D: .; size: few; DNA: TGTGCCAGCAGCTACGGGAACAGGGCCCTTGAAGCTTTCTTT; CDR3: CASSYGNRALEAFF
V: TRBV5-6; J: TRBJ2-7; D: .; size: .; DNA: TGTGCCAGCAGCCGAATGGCGGGGTCCTACGAGCAGTACTTC; CDR3: CASSRMAGSYEQYF
V: TRBV2; J: TRBJ1-6; D: .; size: .; DNA: TGTGCCAGCACGAGCCCCAATAATTCACCCCTCCACTTT; CDR3: CASTSPNNSPLHF
V: TRBV5-4; J: TRBJ2-6; D: TRBD1; size: .; DNA: TGTGCCAGCAGACCCGGACAGGGACTCTCTGGGGCCAACGTCCTGACTTTC; CDR3: CASRPGQGLSGANVLTF
V: TRBV11-3; J: TRBJ2-2; D: TRBD2; size: once; DNA: TGTGCCAGCAGCTTAGGCGGCTCCAAATCAGCGGGGGGTTTCAGGGAGCTGTTTTTT; CDR3: CASSLGGSKSAGGFRELFF
V: TRBV18; J: TRBJ1-1; D: .; size: .; DNA: TGTGCCAGCTCACCTCGAGGGACTAACACTGAAGCTTTCTTT; CDR3: CASSPRGTNTEAFF
V: TRBV15; J: TRBJ2-7; D: .; size: .; DNA: TGTGCCACCAGCAGGGACAAGTCCTACGAGCAGTACTTC; CDR3: CATSRDKSYEQYF
V: TRBV28; J: TRBJ2-1; D: TRBD2; size: .; DNA: TGTGCCAGCAGTCAGGGACTACCGAGCATTGAGCAGTTCTTC; CDR3: CASSQGLPSIEQFF
V: TRBV7-3; J: TRBJ1-1; D: TRBD1; size: .; DNA: TGTGCCAGCAGCCCTCTCGGGACAGAGAACACTGAAGCTTTCTTT; CDR3: CASSPLGTENTEAFF
V: TRBV4-2; J: TRBJ2-7; D: TRBD1; size: .; DNA: TGTGCCAGCAGCCAAGAATCACAGGGGAGTTCCTACGAGCAGTACTTC; CDR3: CASSQESQGSSYEQYF
V: TRBV19; J: TRBJ1-5; D: .; size: .; DNA: TGTGCCAGTAGTATCCTACTTGGGCAGGGACAGCCCCAGCATTTT; CDR3: CASSILLGQGQPQHF
V: TRBV27; J: TRBJ2-1; D: .; size: .; DNA: TGTGCCAGCAGTTTATGGGCAGGGGCGCCCAGCAATGAGCAGTTCTTC; CDR3: CASSLWAGAPSNEQFF
V: TRBV4-2; J: TRBJ2-1; D: TRBD2; size: .; DNA: TGTGCCAGCAGCCAAGAGGTGGGGGAGGGAAGCGGTCAGTTCTTC; CDR3: CASSQEVGEGSGQFF
V: TRBV19; J: TRBJ1-1; D: .; size: .; DNA: TGTGCCAGTAGTCCCTCGGACAGGAACACTGAAGCTTTCTTT; CDR3: CASSPSDRNTEAFF
V: TRBV19; J: TRBJ2-3; D: TRBD2; size: .; DNA: TGTGCCACCAGACTAGCGGCGACAGATACGCAGTATTTT; CDR3: CATRLAATDTQYF
V: TRBV11-3; J: TRBJ1-1; D: TRBD1; size: .; DNA: TGTGCCAGCAGCTTACAGGGGGCGAACACTGAAGCTTTCTTT; CDR3: CASSLQGANTEAFF
V: TRBV19; J: TRBJ2-3; D: .; size: .; DNA: TGTGCCAGTAGTATACTCACAGGGGATACGCAGTATTTT; CDR3: CASSILTGDTQYF
V: TRBV28; J: TRBJ1-5; D: .; size: .; DNA: TGTGCCAGCGATACCCGAGGTAGCAATCAGCCCCAGCATTTT; CDR3: CASDTRGSNQPQHF
V: TRBV19; J: TRBJ2-1; D: TRBD1; size: .; DNA: TGTGCCAGTACCCCCGGGACAGGGCACAATGAGCAGTTCTTC; CDR3: CASTPGTGHNEQFF
V: TRBV7-2; J: TRBJ1-1; D: TRBD1; size: .; DNA: TGTGCCAGCAGCTTCCAGGGACAGGGGCTTGAAGCTTTCTTT; CDR3: CASSFQGQGLEAFF
V: TRBV12-3/TRBV12-4; J: TRBJ1-3; D: .; size: once; DNA: TGTGCCAGCAACCAGGGTTCAGGAAACACCATATATTTT; CDR3: CASNQGSGNTIYF
V: TRBV27; J: TRBJ2-1; D: TRBD2; size: .; DNA: TGTGCCAGCACCCTAAGGGGACTAGCGGGAGGCATACGAAGCAATGAGCAGTTCTTC; CDR3: CASTLRGLAGGIRSNEQFF
V: TRBV7-3; J: TRBJ1-1; D: .; size: .; DNA: TGTGCCAGCAGCAGCGGTTTCGGCGGTGAAGCTTTCTTT; CDR3: CASSSGFGGEAFF
V: TRBV7-2; J: TRBJ2-1; D: .; size: .; DNA: TGTGCCAGCAGCGGAGGGAAAGCGGTATACAATGAGCAGTTCTTC; CDR3: CASSGGKAVYNEQFF
V: TRBV6-5; J: TRBJ2-7; D: TRBD1; size: .; DNA: TGTGCCAGCAGTTTTATAAACAGGGGATTACACGAGCAGTACTTC; CDR3: CASSFINRGLHEQYF